This entry lists 24 T cell receptor beta chains sequenced from one sample in a study of cytomegalovirus exposure and HLA in healthy donors. With 60 Vbeta and 13 Jbeta primers, the PCR was carried out. Method: immunoSEQ multiplex PCR; TCRdb's copy keeps in-frame clones and lacks some. The sample shows about 97,000 clones, approximately 81% of them seen only once. The sequenced material came from PBMCs. These TCRs come from a male donor in good health and CMV-seropositive.

The chain carries TRBV20-1 and TRBJ2-7, with D tentatively TRBD2 (6 bases). V was shortened by 1 base and J by 9 bases, with 10 bases between the two germline ends. The CDR3 length is 11 residues. Germline V gene lookup returns CDR1 DFQATT and CDR2 SNEGSKA (reference sequence). Here the CDR3 DNA reads TGCAGTGCTAGAGCGGGGGACCGGCAGTACTTC. As protein: CSARAGDRQYF.

The rearrangement joins TRBV5-6 to TRBJ1-5; TRBD1 matches 10 bases. Trimming cost V 0 bases and J 7 bases; bases outside gene matches: 4. Per germline, CDR1 SGHDT and CDR2 YYEEEE. The CDR3 is 15 amino acids. CDR3 sequence: CASSLGTGGGQPQHF. The CDR3 DNA is TGTGCCAGCAGCTTGGGGACAGGGGGAGGACAGCCCCAGCATTTT.

V and J are TRBV29-1 and TRBJ2-3; 12 bases align to TRBD1. V trimming: 3 bases; J trimming: 0 bases; junction bases outside the gene matches: 13. CDR3 length: 19 residues. Germline CDR1 and CDR2: SQVTM and ANQGSEA. The CDR3 protein is CSVDGTGGTSITSTDTQYF. DNA for the CDR3: TGCAGCGTTGATGGGACAGGGGGCACCTCAATTACGAGCACAGATACGCAGTATTTT.

The chain carries TRBV18 and TRBJ1-2; tentative D call: TRBD1 (5 bases). Trimming removed 2 bases at V and 6 bases at J, with 13 bases between. CDR3 length equals 14 residues. Germline V lookup: CDR1 KGHSH, CDR2 LQKENI. The CDR3, as DNA: TGTGCCAGCTCACCAGAAGACAGTTCACATGGCTACACCTTC. This sequence encodes CASSPEDSSHGYTF.

The chain employs TRBV6-1 and TRBJ2-7; 7 bases are a match to TRBD1. This CDR3 has 16 amino acids. The J segment lost 3 bases and the V segment lost 3 bases, leaving 11 bases of the junction unmatched. Germline loops: CDR1 MNHNS, CDR2 SASEGT. CDR3 nucleotide sequence: TGTGCCAGCAGTGATTTCGGACAGGTCCTTAACTACGAGCAGTACTTC. It specifies CASSDFGQVLNYEQYF.

The rearrangement links TRBV29-1 to TRBJ1-1; no clear D. The germline CDR1 and CDR2 sequences are SQVTM and ANQGSEA. V shed 4 bases and J shed 2 bases, with 11 bases lying between them. CDR3 length: 13 amino acids. The CDR3 sequence: CSVVPHPNTEAFF. The CDR3 DNA sequence: TGCAGCGTTGTTCCACACCCTAACACTGAAGCTTTCTTT.

This chain uses TRBV18 with TRBJ2-5; D unclear. Germline CDR1 KGHSH, CDR2 LQKENI. The CDR3 has 13 residues. The germline V and J ends were trimmed by 0 bases and 1 base, with 3 bases remaining between them. The CDR3 DNA sequence: TGTGCCAGCTCACCACCCAGCCAAGAGACCCAGTACTTC. It specifies CASSPPSQETQYF.

This clone was seen once. This chain connects TRBV2 to TRBJ1-1, with D tentatively TRBD1 (6 bases). Trimming shortened V by 11 bases and J by 5 bases, and 15 bases separated the two germline ends. CDR1 and CDR2 from the germline V gene are SNHLY and FYNNEI. This CDR3 comprises 12 residues. CDR3 DNA: TGTGCCGCAGAGGGGGTTGGGACTGAAGCTTTCTTT. Protein product: CAAEGVGTEAFF.

This clone was detected only a few times. The V gene is TRBV4-1, the J gene TRBJ2-7, with D maybe TRBD1 (8 bases). There are 17 residues in the CDR3. V lost 4 bases to trimming and J lost 0 bases, with 19 bases between them. Looked up from germline, CDR1 is MGHRA and CDR2 is YSYEKL. CDR3 region: CASSRLFHRGGSYEQYF. The CDR3 nucleotides are TGCGCCAGCAGCCGCCTGTTTCACAGGGGGGGCTCCTACGAGCAGTACTTC.

J is TRBJ2-1 and V is TRBV5-6, with 11 nucleotides matching TRBD1. The CDR3 has 15 residues. Germline loops: CDR1 SGHDT, CDR2 YYEEEE. The junction had 2 bases not matched to a gene; V was cut back by 3 bases and J by 3 bases. The CDR3 sequence is CASSSGTGGYNEQFF. In nucleotides, the CDR3 is TGTGCCAGCAGCTCCGGGACAGGGGGCTACAATGAGCAGTTCTTC.

V gene TRBV15 combines with J gene TRBJ2-6; D remains unclear. The CDR3 is 16 residues long. V was cut by 0 bases and J by 1 base, with 7 bases left in between. Germline V gene data show CDR1 as LNHNV and CDR2 as YYDKDF (reference sequence). CDR3 bases: TGTGCCACCAGCAGAGATCGAGGATCTGGGGCCAACGTCCTGACTTTC. Amino acids: CATSRDRGSGANVLTF.

V usage is TRBV9 and J usage is TRBJ2-7; 8 bases are shared with TRBD1. This CDR3 is built from 14 residues. Trimming took 4 bases from V and 4 from J; bases not matched to a gene: 7. Germline CDR1 reads SGDLS; CDR2 reads YYNGEE. The CDR3: CASSSGQGGYEQYF. The CDR3 bases are TGTGCCAGCAGCTCCGGACAGGGAGGATACGAGCAGTACTTC.

This clone was recorded a few times. The V call is TRBV21-1, the J call TRBJ2-7; the table calls TRBD2, which could not be checked here. TRBV21-1 is marked as a pseudogene. This CDR3 region has 15 residues. The CDR3 DNA is TGTGCCAGCTTTCTCACCGGGACTAGCAATTACGAGCAGTACTTC. Protein product: CASFLTGTSNYEQYF.

This chain connects TRBV14 to TRBJ2-6; the D is unclear. The length of the CDR3 is 15 residues. The V and J ends lost 0 bases and 5 bases respectively, with 8 bases between them. Germline loops: CDR1 SGHDN, CDR2 FVKESK. The CDR3 region has the DNA TGTGCCAGCAGCCAAGACCCAGGTTGGGCCAACGTCCTGACTTTC. This sequence encodes CASSQDPGWANVLTF. The whole variable domain, remainder taken from reference TRBV14 and TRBJ2-6, is EAGVTQFPSHSVIEKGQTVTLRCDPISGHDNLYWYRRVMGKEIKFLLHFVKESKQDESGMPNNRFLAERTGGTYSTLKVQPAELEDSGVYFCASSQDPGWANVLTFGAGSRLTVL.

The gene calls are TRBV7-9 and TRBJ1-4; 9 nucleotides align to TRBD1. V dropped 4 bases and J dropped 3; count of bases not matched to a gene: 6. The CDR3 covers 16 residues. Per germline, CDR1 SEHNR and CDR2 FQNEAQ (reference sequence). DNA of the CDR3: TGTGCCAGCAGCTCCCCGGGACAGGGACCTAATGAAAAACTGTTTTTT. Its translation is CASSSPGQGPNEKLFF.

As concerns this clone: Sequence at one end of the junction differs from germline and may be a read error. The V and J genes are TRBV5-1 and TRBJ2-5; TRBD2 aligns across 9 bases. Germline CDR1 reads SGHRS; CDR2 reads YFSETQ. This CDR3 comprises 13 residues. In DNA, the CDR3 is TGCGCCAGCAGCCCTCCCGGACTTGGCGGGAGGGACTTC. Protein sequence: CASSPPGLGGRDF.

The rearrangement links TRBV27 to TRBJ1-4; no definite D call. The V and J ends lost 3 bases and 3 bases respectively, with 14 bases between them. The length of the CDR3 is 16 residues. Germline V gene sequence: CDR1 MNHEY, CDR2 SMNVEV (reference sequence). The CDR3 is CASSFTLPGANEKLFF. Here the CDR3 DNA reads TGTGCCAGCAGTTTCACCCTCCCGGGTGCTAATGAAAAACTGTTTTTT.

The genes are TRBV30 and TRBJ1-2; 8 bases agree with TRBD1. With V trimmed by 2 bases and J by 5 bases, 7 bases remained unmatched. CDR3 length: 14 residues. Germline V gives CDR1 GTSNPN, CDR2 SVGIG (reference sequence). The CDR3: CAWSSGGHSYGYTF. The CDR3 region has the DNA TGTGCCTGGAGTTCAGGGGGCCATTCATATGGCTACACCTTC.

This CDR3 is CASRHLGTAYEQYF. CDR3 sequence (DNA): TGTGCCAGCAGACACCTTGGGACAGCCTACGAGCAGTACTTC. The chain has TRBV2 and TRBJ2-7, with TRBD1 identical over 7 bases. The CDR3 is 14 residues long. Unmatched junction bases numbered 7, after V lost 6 bases and J lost 2 bases. Germline V gene sequence: CDR1 SNHLY, CDR2 FYNNEI.

The V gene is TRBV6-5, the J gene TRBJ1-2; no clear D gene. This CDR3 has 11 amino acids. Germline V gene sequence: CDR1 MNHEY, CDR2 SVGAGI. V shed 6 bases and J shed 4 bases, with 6 bases lying between them. The CDR3 region is CASSGSYGYTF. The CDR3 region has the DNA TGTGCCAGCAGCGGGTCCTATGGCTACACCTTC.

The chain uses TRBV15 and TRBJ1-6; unclear D gene. The CDR3 has 17 amino acids. The germline gives CDR1 LNHNV, CDR2 YYDKDF (reference sequence). V lost 0 bases, J lost 0 bases, and 9 bases lay in between. CDR3 sequence (DNA): TGTGCCACCAGCAGAGATCGCGGCGGCTCCTATAATTCACCCCTCCACTTT. Its protein product is CATSRDRGGSYNSPLHF.

The V gene is TRBV19, the J gene TRBJ1-1; D not certain. The CDR3 extends over 13 amino acids. The V and J ends lost 5 bases and 4 bases respectively, with 11 bases between them. CDR1 and CDR2 from the germline V gene are LNHDA and SQIVND (reference sequence). DNA of the CDR3: TGTGCCAGTAGTTACACAGAGGGCACTGAAGCTTTCTTT. Its translation is CASSYTEGTEAFF.

This rearrangement joins TRBV4-2 to TRBJ1-5; 8 bases agree with TRBD1. The CDR3 contains 15 residues. CDR1 is LGHNA and CDR2 is YNFKEQ in the germline V gene. Unmatched junction bases numbered 5, after V lost 5 bases and J lost 2 bases. Written as DNA, the CDR3 is TGTGCCAGCAGCTCGGAGACAGGGGGCAATCAGCCCCAGCATTTT. Protein sequence: CASSSETGGNQPQHF.

The genes are TRBV5-4 and TRBJ2-1, with D uncertain. Deletions cut 0 bases from V and 2 bases from J, with 9 bases between. The CDR3 extends over 15 amino acids. Per the germline V gene, CDR1 is SGHNT and CDR2 is YYREEE (reference sequence). CDR3 sequence (DNA): TGTGCCAGCAGCTTGGACAAAATACCCTACAATGAGCAGTTCTTC. Residues: CASSLDKIPYNEQFF.